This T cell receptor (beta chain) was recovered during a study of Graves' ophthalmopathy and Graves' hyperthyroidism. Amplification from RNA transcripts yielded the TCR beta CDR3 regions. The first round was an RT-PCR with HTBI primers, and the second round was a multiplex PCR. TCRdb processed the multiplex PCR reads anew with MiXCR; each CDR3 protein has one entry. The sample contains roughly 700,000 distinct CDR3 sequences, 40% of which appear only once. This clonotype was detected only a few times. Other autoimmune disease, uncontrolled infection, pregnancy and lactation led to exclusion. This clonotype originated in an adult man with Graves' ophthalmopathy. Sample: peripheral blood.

The DNA of the CDR3 is TGTGCCAGCAGTCGGAGGTGGGGGACCGGCGAGCAGTACTTC. This encodes CASSRRWGTGEQYF. V and J are TRBV12-3 or TRBV12-4 and TRBJ2-7; perhaps D is TRBD1 or TRBD2 (5 bases each). The CDR3 is 14 residues long. Trimming removed 5 bases from V and 6 bases from J, with 17 bases in between.